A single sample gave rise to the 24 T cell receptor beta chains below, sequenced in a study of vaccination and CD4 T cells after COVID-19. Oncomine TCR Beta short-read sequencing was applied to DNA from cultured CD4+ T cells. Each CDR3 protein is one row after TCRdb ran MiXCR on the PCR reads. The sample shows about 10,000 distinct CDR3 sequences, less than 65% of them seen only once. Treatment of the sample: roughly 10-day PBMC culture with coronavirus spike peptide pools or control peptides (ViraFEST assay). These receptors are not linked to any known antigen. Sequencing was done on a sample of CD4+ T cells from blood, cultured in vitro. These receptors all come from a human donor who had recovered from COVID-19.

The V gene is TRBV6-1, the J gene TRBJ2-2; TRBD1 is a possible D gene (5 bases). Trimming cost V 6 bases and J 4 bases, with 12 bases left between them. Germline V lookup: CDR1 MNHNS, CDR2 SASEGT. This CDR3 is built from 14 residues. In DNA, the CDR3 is TGTGCCAGCAGGGGCAGGGTCGGCACCGGGGAGCTGTTTTTT. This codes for CASRGRVGTGELFF.

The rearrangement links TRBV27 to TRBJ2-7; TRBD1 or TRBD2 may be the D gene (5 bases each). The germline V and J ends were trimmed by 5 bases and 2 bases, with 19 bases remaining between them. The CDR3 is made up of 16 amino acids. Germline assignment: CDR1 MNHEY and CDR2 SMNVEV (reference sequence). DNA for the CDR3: TGTGCCAGCAGTCGGTCCCTCCGGGACCGACCCTACGAGCAGTACTTC. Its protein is CASSRSLRDRPYEQYF.

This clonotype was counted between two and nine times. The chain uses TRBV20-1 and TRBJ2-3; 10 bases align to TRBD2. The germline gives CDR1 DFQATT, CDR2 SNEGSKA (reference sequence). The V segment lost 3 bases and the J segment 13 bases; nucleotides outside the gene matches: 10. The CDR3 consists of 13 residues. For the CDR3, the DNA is TGCAGTGCTAGGCCGGAGCTAGCGGGAGACAAGTATTTT. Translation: CSARPELAGDKYF.

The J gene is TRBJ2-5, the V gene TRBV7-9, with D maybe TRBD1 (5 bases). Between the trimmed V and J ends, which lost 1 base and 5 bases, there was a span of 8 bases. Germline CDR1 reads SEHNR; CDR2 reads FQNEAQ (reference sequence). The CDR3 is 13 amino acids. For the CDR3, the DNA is TGTGCCAGCAGCTTAGTTGGGGCGGAGACCCAGTACTTC. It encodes CASSLVGAETQYF.

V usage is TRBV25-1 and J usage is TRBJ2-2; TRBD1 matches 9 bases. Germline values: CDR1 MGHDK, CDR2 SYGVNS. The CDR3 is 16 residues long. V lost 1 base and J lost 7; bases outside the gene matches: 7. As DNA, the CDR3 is TGTGCCAGCAGTGAATGGGGGACAGGGATGGGCGGGGAGCTGTTTTTT. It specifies CASSEWGTGMGGELFF.

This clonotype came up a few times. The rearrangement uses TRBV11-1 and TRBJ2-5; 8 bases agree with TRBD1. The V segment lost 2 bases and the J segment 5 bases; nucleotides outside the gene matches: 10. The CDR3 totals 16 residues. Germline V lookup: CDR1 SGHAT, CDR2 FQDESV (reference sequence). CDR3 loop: CASSLNGARGPETQYF. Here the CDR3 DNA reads TGTGCCAGCAGCTTAAATGGCGCCAGGGGGCCTGAGACCCAGTACTTC.

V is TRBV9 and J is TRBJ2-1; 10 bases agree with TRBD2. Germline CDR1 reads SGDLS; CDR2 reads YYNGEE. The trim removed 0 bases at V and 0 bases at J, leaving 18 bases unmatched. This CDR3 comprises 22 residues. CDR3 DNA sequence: TGTGCCAGCAGCGTAGGCTTTAAACGGCTAGCGGGAGATCGGATCTCCTACAATGAGCAGTTCTTC. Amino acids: CASSVGFKRLAGDRISYNEQFF.

Here the CDR3 reads CASSEPSGGGNTGELFF. The CDR3 coding sequence is TGTGCCAGCAGTGAACCTAGCGGTGGTGGGAACACCGGGGAGCTGTTTTTT. The chain is built from TRBV25-1 and TRBJ2-2; 7 nucleotides agree with TRBD2. Trimming removed 2 bases from V and 1 base from J; junction bases left unmatched: 7. The CDR3 contains 17 residues. CDR1 and CDR2 (germline): MGHDK, SYGVNS. The whole variable domain, remainder taken from reference TRBV25-1 and TRBJ2-2, is EADIYQTPRYLVIGTGKKITLECSQTMGHDKMYWYQQDPGMELHLIHYSYGVNSTEKGDLSSESTVSRIRTEHFPLTLESARPSHTSQYLCASSEPSGGGNTGELFFGEGSRLTVL.

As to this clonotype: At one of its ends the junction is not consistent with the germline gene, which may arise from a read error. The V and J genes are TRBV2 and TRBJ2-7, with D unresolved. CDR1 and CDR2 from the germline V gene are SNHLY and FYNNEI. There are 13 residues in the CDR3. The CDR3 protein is CASNQAAVYGQYF. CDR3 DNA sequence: TGTGCCAGCAATCAGGCAGCCGTTTACGGGCAGTACTTC. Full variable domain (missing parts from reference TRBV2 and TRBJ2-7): EPEVTQTPSHQVTQMGQEVILRCVPISNHLYFYWYRQILGQKVEFLVSFYNNEISEKSEIFDDQFSVERPDGSNFTLKIRSTKLEDSAMYFCASNQAAVYGQYFGPGTRLTVT.

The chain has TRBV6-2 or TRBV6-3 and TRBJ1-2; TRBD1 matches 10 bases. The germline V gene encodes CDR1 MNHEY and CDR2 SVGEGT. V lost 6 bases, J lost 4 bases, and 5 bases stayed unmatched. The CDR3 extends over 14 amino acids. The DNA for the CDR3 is TGTGCCAGCAGGGGGACAGGGGACCCCTATGGCTACACCTTC. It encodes CASRGTGDPYGYTF.

The chain's CDR3 is CSAGMGSANEKLFF. The CDR3, as DNA: TGCAGTGCCGGGATGGGGTCGGCTAATGAAAAACTGTTTTTT. The chain is built from TRBV20-1 and TRBJ1-4; no clear D. Trimming removed 6 bases at V and 3 bases at J, with 14 bases between. This CDR3 has 14 amino acids. The germline gives CDR1 DFQATT, CDR2 SNEGSKA (reference sequence).

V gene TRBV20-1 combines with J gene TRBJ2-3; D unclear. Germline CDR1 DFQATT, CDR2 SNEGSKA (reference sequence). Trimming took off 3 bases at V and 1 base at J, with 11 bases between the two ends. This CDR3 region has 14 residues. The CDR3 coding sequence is TGCAGTGCTAGTCAGACTTGGGGCACAGATACGCAGTATTTT. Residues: CSASQTWGTDTQYF.

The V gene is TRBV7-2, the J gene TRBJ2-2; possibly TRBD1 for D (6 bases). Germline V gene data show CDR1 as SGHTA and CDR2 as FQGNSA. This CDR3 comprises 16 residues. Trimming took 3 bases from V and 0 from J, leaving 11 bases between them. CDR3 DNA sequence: TGTGCCAGCAGCTTCCAGGGGCCCGCGAACACCGGGGAGCTGTTTTTT. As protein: CASSFQGPANTGELFF.

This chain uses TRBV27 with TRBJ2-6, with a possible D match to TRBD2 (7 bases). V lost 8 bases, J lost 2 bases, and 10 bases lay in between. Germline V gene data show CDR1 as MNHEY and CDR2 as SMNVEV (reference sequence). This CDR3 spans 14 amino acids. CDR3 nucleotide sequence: TGTGCCAGCGGCGGGGGCGCTGGGGCCAACGTCCTGACTTTC. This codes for CASGGGAGANVLTF.

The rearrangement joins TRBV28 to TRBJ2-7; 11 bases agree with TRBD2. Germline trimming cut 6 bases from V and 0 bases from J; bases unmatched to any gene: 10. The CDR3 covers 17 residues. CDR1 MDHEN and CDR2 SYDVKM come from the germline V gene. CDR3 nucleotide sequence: TGTGCCAGCAGCGGAGGGACTAGCGGACTCAGCTCCTACGAGCAGTACTTC. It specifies CASSGGTSGLSSYEQYF.

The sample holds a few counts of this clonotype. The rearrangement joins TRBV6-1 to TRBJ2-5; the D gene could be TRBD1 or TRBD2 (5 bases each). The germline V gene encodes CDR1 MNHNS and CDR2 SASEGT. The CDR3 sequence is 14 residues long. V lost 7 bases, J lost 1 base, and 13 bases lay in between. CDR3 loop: CASKFLGTQETQYF. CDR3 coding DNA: TGTGCCAGCAAATTCCTGGGGACCCAAGAGACCCAGTACTTC.

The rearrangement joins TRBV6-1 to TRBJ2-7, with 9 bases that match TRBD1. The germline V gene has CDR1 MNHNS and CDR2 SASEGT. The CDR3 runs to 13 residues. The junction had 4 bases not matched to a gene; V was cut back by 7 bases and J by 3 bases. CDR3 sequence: CASKPGQGYEQYF. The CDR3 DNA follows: TGTGCCAGCAAACCGGGACAGGGCTACGAGCAGTACTTC.

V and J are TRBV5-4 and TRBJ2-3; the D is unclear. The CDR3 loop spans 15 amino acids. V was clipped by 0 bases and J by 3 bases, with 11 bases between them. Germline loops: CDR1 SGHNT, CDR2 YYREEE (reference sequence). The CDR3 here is CASSLAGPMTDTQYF. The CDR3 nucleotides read TGTGCCAGCAGCTTGGCCGGACCGATGACAGATACGCAGTATTTT.

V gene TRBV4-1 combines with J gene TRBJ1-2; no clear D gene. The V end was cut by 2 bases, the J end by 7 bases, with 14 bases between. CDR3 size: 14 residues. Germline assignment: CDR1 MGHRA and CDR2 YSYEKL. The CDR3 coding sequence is TGCGCCAGCAGCCAACCGGCCTTTTCTGGTGGCTACACCTTC. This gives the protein CASSQPAFSGGYTF.

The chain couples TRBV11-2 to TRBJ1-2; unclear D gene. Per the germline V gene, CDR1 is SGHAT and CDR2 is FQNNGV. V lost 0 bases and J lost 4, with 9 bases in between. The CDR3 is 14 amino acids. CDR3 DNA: TGTGCCAGCAGCTTAGATTTAGCCTCCTATGGCTACACCTTC. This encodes CASSLDLASYGYTF. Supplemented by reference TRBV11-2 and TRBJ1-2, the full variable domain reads EAGVAQSPRYKIIEKRQSVAFWCNPISGHATLYWYQQILGQGPKLLIQFQNNGVVDDSQLPKDRFSAERLKGVDSTLKIQPAKLEDSAVYLCASSLDLASYGYTFGSGTRLTVV.

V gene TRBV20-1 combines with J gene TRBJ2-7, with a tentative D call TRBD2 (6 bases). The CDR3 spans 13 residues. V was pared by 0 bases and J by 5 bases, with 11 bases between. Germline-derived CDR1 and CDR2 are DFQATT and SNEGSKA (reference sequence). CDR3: CSARDLAGNEQYF. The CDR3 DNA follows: TGCAGTGCTAGAGATCTCGCGGGGAACGAGCAGTACTTC.

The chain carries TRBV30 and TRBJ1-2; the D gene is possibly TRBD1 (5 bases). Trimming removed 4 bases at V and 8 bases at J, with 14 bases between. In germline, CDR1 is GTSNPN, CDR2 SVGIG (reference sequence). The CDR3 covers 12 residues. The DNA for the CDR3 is TGTGCCTGGACCCCTCGGGGCGAGGGCTACACCTTC. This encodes CAWTPRGEGYTF.

The CDR3 spells CASSSFLGQAHREQYF. The CDR3 bases are TGTGCCAGCAGTTCATTTTTGGGACAGGCCCATAGGGAGCAGTACTTC. V gene TRBV27 combines with J gene TRBJ2-7; 8 nucleotides agree with TRBD1. This CDR3 comprises 16 residues. The germline gives CDR1 MNHEY, CDR2 SMNVEV (reference sequence). J was trimmed by 7 bases and V by 4 bases; bases with no gene match: 15.

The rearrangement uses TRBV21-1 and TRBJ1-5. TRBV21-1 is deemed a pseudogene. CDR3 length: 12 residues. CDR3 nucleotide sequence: TGTCCCAGCAGCAAAGCCCATCAGCCCCAGCATTTT. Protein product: CPSSKAHQPQHF.